This TCR beta chain was sequenced for a study of T cells in Graves' hyperthyroidism and ophthalmopathy. Study findings and constraints: Ophthalmopathy was distinguished from stable hyperthyroidism by 13 V-J signatures. Researchers found most expanded thyroid clonotypes above 0.001 in blood as well.

This CDR3 is built from 12 residues. Between the trimmed V and J ends, which lost 8 bases and 7 bases, there was a span of 15 bases. Per the germline V gene, CDR1 is SQVTM and CDR2 is ANQGSEA. Patients showing uncontrolled infection, other autoimmune disease, pregnancy or lactation were ineligible. In making diagnoses, clinical symptoms, serum thyroxine and TRAb, thyroid ultrasound and orbital computed tomography were all used. For this clonotype: Its matching antigen is unknown.

The investigators amplified TCR beta CDR3 regions from RNA transcripts. An initial round of RT-PCR targeting the TCR CDR3 relied on the HTBI primer set. TCRdb re-analysed the multiplex PCR reads in MiXCR, keeping a single row per CDR3 protein. Among 500,000 to 800,000 distinct CDR3 sequences listed, about 45% were seen once. The sequence derives from an adult man with Graves' disease, either hyperthyroidism or ophthalmopathy (not recorded which). V and J are TRBV29-1 and TRBJ1-3; a weak D match, TRBD1 (5 bases). Sequencing was done on a sample of peripheral blood or thyroid tissue (not recorded which). Here the CDR3 DNA reads TGCAGCACTACTAAGGGGAGGAACACCATATATTTT. Amino acid sequence: CSTTKGRNTIYF.